Listed below are T cell receptor beta chains from one sample, sequenced in a study of resident and recirculating memory T cells in vitiligo. This table comes from immunoSEQ multiplex PCR, and its TCRdb copy is limited to in-frame clones, with some not included. The sample consists of roughly 76,000 clones, roughly 92% of them appearing once. Sequences were obtained from blood. The source of these receptors is a male donor with vitiligo. Each CDR3 is given with its conserved first and last residue. The D gene is left open where the match is weak. Clone size is stated in some rows and not others, as once, few, many or a class when expanded.

clone_size: NA
j_call: TRBJ2-1
d_call: NA
v_call: TRBV6-5
cdr3_length: 14
cdr3_nt: TGTGCCAGCAGTTACGCTGACAGCTACAATGAGCAGTTCTTC
cdr3_aa: CASSYADSYNEQFF

clone_size: NA
j_call: TRBJ1-4
d_call: TRBD1
v_call: TRBV4-2
cdr3_length: 15
cdr3_nt: TGTGCCAGCAGCCAGATCGACAGGGATGTTGAAAAACTGTTTTTT
cdr3_aa: CASSQIDRDVEKLFF

clone_size: NA
j_call: TRBJ1-2
d_call: NA
v_call: TRBV6-1
cdr3_length: 14
cdr3_nt: TGTGCCAGCAGTGAAGCACAGGTCCCCTATGGCTACACCTTC
cdr3_aa: CASSEAQVPYGYTF

clone_size: NA
j_call: TRBJ1-2
d_call: NA
v_call: TRBV4-1
cdr3_length: 16
cdr3_nt: TGCGCCAGCAGCCAAGAAGCAGTGATTGGGAGTGGTGGCTACACCTTC
cdr3_aa: CASSQEAVIGSGGYTF

clone_size: NA
j_call: TRBJ1-1
d_call: NA
v_call: TRBV9
cdr3_length: 15
cdr3_nt: TGTGCCAGCAGCGTAGATCCGTTTGAGGGAACTGAAGCTTTCTTT
cdr3_aa: CASSVDPFEGTEAFF

clone_size: NA
j_call: TRBJ2-7
d_call: TRBD1
v_call: TRBV7-9
cdr3_length: 14
cdr3_nt: TGTGCCAGCAGCTTCGGACAGGGCTCGGGCGAGCAGTACTTC
cdr3_aa: CASSFGQGSGEQYF

clone_size: NA
j_call: TRBJ2-5
d_call: NA
v_call: TRBV23-1
cdr3_length: 14
cdr3_nt: TGCGCCAGCAGTCACCTACCGAAGTGGGAGACCCAGTACTTC
cdr3_aa: CASSHLPKWETQYF

clone_size: NA
j_call: TRBJ1-2
d_call: TRBD1
v_call: TRBV4-2
cdr3_length: 15
cdr3_nt: TGTGCCAGCAGCCAAAATAGCGGGACAGGGGATGGCTACACCTTC
cdr3_aa: CASSQNSGTGDGYTF

clone_size: NA
j_call: TRBJ2-3
d_call: NA
v_call: TRBV7-2
cdr3_length: 14
cdr3_nt: TGTGCCAGCAGCCCCTCGTCTAGCACAGATACGCAGTATTTT
cdr3_aa: CASSPSSSTDTQYF

clone_size: NA
j_call: TRBJ2-6
d_call: NA
v_call: TRBV9
cdr3_length: 18
cdr3_nt: TGTGCCAGCAGCGTAGAGCCAGGGGATCTCTCTGGGGCCAACGTCCTGACTTTC
cdr3_aa: CASSVEPGDLSGANVLTF

clone_size: NA
j_call: TRBJ2-7
d_call: NA
v_call: TRBV18
cdr3_length: 13
cdr3_nt: TGTGCCAGCTCACCAGGAGGGTCCCACGAGCAGTACTTC
cdr3_aa: CASSPGGSHEQYF

clone_size: NA
j_call: TRBJ2-3
d_call: NA
v_call: TRBV9
cdr3_length: 16
cdr3_nt: TGTGCCAGCAGCGTAGATGTAGCGAAGAGCACAGATACGCAGTATTTT
cdr3_aa: CASSVDVAKSTDTQYF

clone_size: once
j_call: TRBJ1-1
d_call: TRBD1
v_call: TRBV9
cdr3_length: 15
cdr3_nt: TGTGCCAGCAGCGTAGGACAGGGGAGGAACACTGAAGCTTTCTTT
cdr3_aa: CASSVGQGRNTEAFF

clone_size: NA
j_call: TRBJ1-2
d_call: NA
v_call: TRBV7-9
cdr3_length: 16
cdr3_nt: TGTGCCAGCAGCCCCCCGTTGGGGGGAGCTAACTATGGCTACACCTTC
cdr3_aa: CASSPPLGGANYGYTF

clone_size: NA
j_call: TRBJ1-4
d_call: NA
v_call: TRBV9
cdr3_length: 14
cdr3_nt: TGTGCCAGCAGCAGTACAGGTAGTAGGGAAAAACTGTTTTTT
cdr3_aa: CASSSTGSREKLFF

clone_size: NA
j_call: TRBJ1-1
d_call: NA
v_call: TRBV28
cdr3_length: 15
cdr3_nt: TGTGCCAGCACTTCACCCGACAGTTTGAACACTGAAGCTTTCTTT
cdr3_aa: CASTSPDSLNTEAFF

clone_size: once
j_call: TRBJ1-2
d_call: TRBD1
v_call: TRBV19
cdr3_length: 14
cdr3_nt: TGTGCCAGTAGTATCGGGACAGAAAACTATGGCTACACCTTC
cdr3_aa: CASSIGTENYGYTF

clone_size: NA
j_call: TRBJ2-7
d_call: NA
v_call: TRBV27
cdr3_length: 13
cdr3_nt: TGTGCCAGCAGATTTTCTACCGGCTACGAGCAGTACTTC
cdr3_aa: CASRFSTGYEQYF

clone_size: NA
j_call: TRBJ2-1
d_call: NA
v_call: TRBV7-7
cdr3_length: 13
cdr3_nt: TGTGCCAGCAGCTTAGGCGAGGTTAGTGAGCAGTTCTTC
cdr3_aa: CASSLGEVSEQFF

clone_size: NA
j_call: TRBJ2-5
d_call: TRBD1
v_call: TRBV7-2
cdr3_length: 12
cdr3_nt: TGTGCCAGCAGACGCGGACAGGGAGACCAGTACTTC
cdr3_aa: CASRRGQGDQYF

clone_size: NA
j_call: TRBJ1-1
d_call: NA
v_call: TRBV6-1
cdr3_length: 10
cdr3_nt: TGTGCCAGCAGTCGGACTGAAGCTTTCTTT
cdr3_aa: CASSRTEAFF

clone_size: NA
j_call: TRBJ2-7
d_call: TRBD1
v_call: TRBV7-9
cdr3_length: 15
cdr3_nt: TGTGCCAGCAGCTTAGCGTCGGGACAGGGCTACGAGCAGTACTTC
cdr3_aa: CASSLASGQGYEQYF

clone_size: NA
j_call: TRBJ2-5
d_call: TRBD1
v_call: TRBV7-6
cdr3_length: 15
cdr3_nt: TGTGCCAGCAGTTCCTTAGACAGGGTCCAAGAGACCCAGTACTTC
cdr3_aa: CASSSLDRVQETQYF

clone_size: NA
j_call: TRBJ2-7
d_call: NA
v_call: TRBV28
cdr3_length: 15
cdr3_nt: TGTGCCAGCATCCTGGGGTTTGGGGCCGCTAGGGAGCAGTACTTC
cdr3_aa: CASILGFGAAREQYF

clone_size: few
j_call: TRBJ1-1
d_call: NA
v_call: TRBV30
cdr3_length: 14
cdr3_nt: TGTGCCTGGAACCGGGGAGGGGACTCGACTGAAGCTTTCTTT
cdr3_aa: CAWNRGGDSTEAFF

clone_size: few
j_call: TRBJ1-6
d_call: NA
v_call: TRBV7-9
cdr3_length: 13
cdr3_nt: TGTGCCAGCAGCTTAGACCCGGGTTCACCCCTCCACTTT
cdr3_aa: CASSLDPGSPLHF

clone_size: NA
j_call: TRBJ2-7
d_call: NA
v_call: TRBV5-5
cdr3_length: 14
cdr3_nt: TGTGCCAGCAGCTTCCTCCGGGACATCTACGAGCAGTACTTC
cdr3_aa: CASSFLRDIYEQYF

clone_size: NA
j_call: TRBJ1-6
d_call: TRBD1
v_call: TRBV7-8
cdr3_length: 16
cdr3_nt: TGTGCCAGCAGCTTAGGGACAGGGGTCTTTAATTCACCCCTCCACTTT
cdr3_aa: CASSLGTGVFNSPLHF

clone_size: NA
j_call: TRBJ1-1
d_call: NA
v_call: TRBV10-3
cdr3_length: 11
cdr3_nt: TGTGCCATCAGTGAGGGAGTTTCGGCTTTCTTT
cdr3_aa: CAISEGVSAFF

clone_size: NA
j_call: TRBJ2-1
d_call: NA
v_call: TRBV27
cdr3_length: 15
cdr3_nt: TGTGCCAGCAGTTTATCCGGGATCCCCTACAATGAGCAGTTCTTC
cdr3_aa: CASSLSGIPYNEQFF

clone_size: NA
j_call: TRBJ1-1
d_call: NA
v_call: TRBV5-1
cdr3_length: 13
cdr3_nt: TGCGCCAGCAGCGTGGACAGGAACACTGAAGCTTTCTTT
cdr3_aa: CASSVDRNTEAFF

clone_size: NA
j_call: TRBJ1-4
d_call: NA
v_call: TRBV27
cdr3_length: 14
cdr3_nt: TGTGCCAGCGGTCAGGCGCAGCCTAATGAAAAACTGTTTTTT
cdr3_aa: CASGQAQPNEKLFF

clone_size: medium-sized
j_call: TRBJ1-6
d_call: NA
v_call: TRBV19
cdr3_length: 15
cdr3_nt: TGTGCCAGTAGTATGGTCCCGGACAAAGGCACACCCCTCCACTTT
cdr3_aa: CASSMVPDKGTPLHF

clone_size: NA
j_call: TRBJ1-6
d_call: NA
v_call: TRBV4-2
cdr3_length: 17
cdr3_nt: TGTGCCAGCAGCCAAGGACAGCAGAGCTCCTATAATTCACCCCTCCACTTT
cdr3_aa: CASSQGQQSSYNSPLHF

clone_size: NA
j_call: TRBJ2-1
d_call: NA
v_call: TRBV2
cdr3_length: 13
cdr3_nt: TGTGCCAGCACTAGTGGATCCTACAATGAGCAGTTCTTC
cdr3_aa: CASTSGSYNEQFF

clone_size: NA
j_call: TRBJ1-2
d_call: NA
v_call: TRBV7-9
cdr3_length: 15
cdr3_nt: TGTGCCAGCAGCCTCCTCGGACAGATTAACTATGGCTACACCTTC
cdr3_aa: CASSLLGQINYGYTF

clone_size: once
j_call: TRBJ2-2
d_call: NA
v_call: TRBV29-1
cdr3_length: 16
cdr3_nt: TGCAGCGCTCGAGGAGGCGGAACTCAAAACACCGGGGAGCTGTTTTTT
cdr3_aa: CSARGGGTQNTGELFF

clone_size: NA
j_call: TRBJ1-2
d_call: NA
v_call: TRBV5-8
cdr3_length: 14
cdr3_nt: TGTGCCAGCAGCTTTCACAGGGCGGAGAGTGGCTACACCTTC
cdr3_aa: CASSFHRAESGYTF

clone_size: few
j_call: TRBJ2-2
d_call: TRBD1
v_call: TRBV5-4
cdr3_length: 15
cdr3_nt: TGTGCCAGCAGCCCACAGGGGACGAACACCGGGGAGCTGTTTTTT
cdr3_aa: CASSPQGTNTGELFF

clone_size: NA
j_call: TRBJ1-2
d_call: NA
v_call: TRBV7-2
cdr3_length: 13
cdr3_nt: TGTGCCAGCAGCCCACAGGGAGACTATGGCTACACCTTC
cdr3_aa: CASSPQGDYGYTF

clone_size: many
j_call: TRBJ1-3
d_call: TRBD1
v_call: TRBV25-1
cdr3_length: 16
cdr3_nt: TGTGCCAGCAGTGAATGGGACAGGGTTTCTGGAAACACCATATATTTT
cdr3_aa: CASSEWDRVSGNTIYF

clone_size: NA
j_call: TRBJ1-1
d_call: TRBD1
v_call: TRBV6-5
cdr3_length: 16
cdr3_nt: TGTGCCAGCAGTTACTCGACACAGGGGAAACACACTGAAGCTTTCTTT
cdr3_aa: CASSYSTQGKHTEAFF

clone_size: once
j_call: TRBJ2-2
d_call: NA
v_call: TRBV6-1
cdr3_length: 14
cdr3_nt: TGTGCCAGCAGTGAAATAACGGGGATCGGGGAGCTGTTTTTT
cdr3_aa: CASSEITGIGELFF

clone_size: once
j_call: TRBJ2-1
d_call: NA
v_call: TRBV13
cdr3_length: 14
cdr3_nt: TGTGCCAGCAGGGGCAGGGGCTCCTACAATGAGCAGTTCTTC
cdr3_aa: CASRGRGSYNEQFF

clone_size: NA
j_call: TRBJ2-7
d_call: NA
v_call: TRBV7-8
cdr3_length: 14
cdr3_nt: TGTGCCAGCAGCCCTCGGACAGACTCCTACGAGCAGTACTTC
cdr3_aa: CASSPRTDSYEQYF

clone_size: NA
j_call: TRBJ1-1
d_call: NA
v_call: TRBV7-2
cdr3_length: 16
cdr3_nt: TGTGCCAGCAGCTTCCACGCGGGACGGACGAACACTGAAGCTTTCTTT
cdr3_aa: CASSFHAGRTNTEAFF

clone_size: NA
j_call: TRBJ2-2
d_call: TRBD2
v_call: TRBV5-6
cdr3_length: 16
cdr3_nt: TGTGCCAGCAGTCCTCCCAAGCGGGGGGGCCCACGGGAGCTGTTTTTT
cdr3_aa: CASSPPKRGGPRELFF

clone_size: NA
j_call: TRBJ2-7
d_call: TRBD2
v_call: TRBV4-3
cdr3_length: 15
cdr3_nt: TGCGCCAGCAGCCAAGGAGCGGGGGCGTCTTACGAGCAGTACTTC
cdr3_aa: CASSQGAGASYEQYF

clone_size: NA
j_call: TRBJ2-2
d_call: NA
v_call: TRBV7-2
cdr3_length: 17
cdr3_nt: TGTGCCAGCAGCTCGGGAATGGCGTCAACGAACACCGGGGAGCTGTTTTTT
cdr3_aa: CASSSGMASTNTGELFF

clone_size: NA
j_call: TRBJ1-1
d_call: NA
v_call: TRBV2
cdr3_length: 12
cdr3_nt: TGTGCCAGCCTTACTCAGGGGAAAGGGGCTTTCTTT
cdr3_aa: CASLTQGKGAFF

clone_size: NA
j_call: TRBJ1-2
d_call: NA
v_call: TRBV29-1
cdr3_length: 12
cdr3_nt: TGCAGCGTTGAAGTGAGAGGCTATGGCTACACCTTC
cdr3_aa: CSVEVRGYGYTF

clone_size: NA
j_call: TRBJ2-2
d_call: NA
v_call: TRBV9
cdr3_length: 16
cdr3_nt: TGTGCCAGCAGCGTAGAGCCAGGGCCTAACGTCGGGGAGCTGTTTTTT
cdr3_aa: CASSVEPGPNVGELFF

clone_size: NA
j_call: TRBJ2-7
d_call: TRBD1
v_call: TRBV9
cdr3_length: 13
cdr3_nt: TGTGCCAGCAGCGGACAGGGGGCGGGGGAGCAGTACTTC
cdr3_aa: CASSGQGAGEQYF

clone_size: NA
j_call: TRBJ2-1
d_call: NA
v_call: TRBV5-4
cdr3_length: 12
cdr3_nt: TGTGCCAGCAGCTTAACAGGGAGTGAGCAGTTCTTC
cdr3_aa: CASSLTGSEQFF